The T cell receptor beta chain under discussion was sequenced for a study of cytotoxic CD8 clonotypes in ibrutinib-treated CLL. Study conclusions and caveats: Samples from sustained-remission and progressing patients were taken at different times.

The CDR3 is 18 amino acids. In germline, CDR1 is SGHDT, CDR2 YYEEEE. Trimming took off 0 bases at V and 0 bases at J, with 15 bases between the two ends. Method: immunoSEQ multiplex PCR; TCRdb's copy keeps in-frame clones and lacks some. This table holds 65,000 to 85,000 clones, approximately 90% found once. In the case of this clone: Its antigen is as yet unknown.

This TCR was sampled from a human donor with chronic lymphocytic leukemia. V usage is TRBV5-6 and J usage is TRBJ1-4; D gene unclear. Material: PBMCs, obtained after 12 months of ibrutinib treatment. The CDR3 region has the DNA TGTGCCAGCAGCTTGGGCAGTGCCCTTATAACAACTAATGAAAAACTGTTTTTT. Translation: CASSLGSALITTNEKLFF.